Each of the 24 T cell receptor beta chains below was sequenced from the same sample in a study of beta chain features in type 1 diabetes. Reverse transcribing all isolated RNA meant expressed TCRB transcripts were sequenced. Assay used: immunoSEQ multiplex PCR; TCRdb lists only in-frame clones, some missing. The sample records some 63,000 clones, approximately 62% being singletons. The specimen sequenced was Tregs from blood. These receptors came from a young woman in good health.

The rearrangement uses TRBV5-6 and TRBJ2-1; 11 positions match TRBD2. CDR3 length: 13 amino acids. Germline CDR1 reads SGHDT; CDR2 reads YYEEEE. V was pared by 2 bases and J by 10 bases, with 2 bases of the junction left unmatched. The CDR3 DNA is TGTGCCAGCAGCTTTAGCGGGAGGGGAGAGCAGTTCTTC. Protein: CASSFSGRGEQFF. Combining the CDR3 with reference TRBV5-6 and TRBJ2-1 gives the whole variable domain DAGVTQSPTHLIKTRGQQVTLRCSPKSGHDTVSWYQQALGQGPQFIFQYYEEEERQRGNFPDRFSGHQFPNYSSELNVNALLLGDSALYLCASSFSGRGEQFFGPGTRLTVL.

The gene calls are TRBV25-1 and TRBJ2-5, with 9 positions matching TRBD2. The CDR3 has 14 residues. Losses at the gene ends were 6 bases for V and 5 bases for J; bases not matched to a gene: 7. CDR1 is MGHDK, CDR2 SYGVNS, per germline. CDR3 region: CASSLAGAGETQYF. Here the CDR3 DNA reads TGTGCCAGCAGCTTAGCGGGAGCAGGCGAGACCCAGTACTTC. The full variable domain, in which reference TRBV25-1 and TRBJ2-5 provide the parts outside the CDR3, is EADIYQTPRYLVIGTGKKITLECSQTMGHDKMYWYQQDPGMELHLIHYSYGVNSTEKGDLSSESTVSRIRTEHFPLTLESARPSHTSQYLCASSLAGAGETQYFGPGTRLLVL.

This sequence joins TRBV4-1 and TRBJ2-1; 9 nucleotides agree with TRBD1. The germline V gene has CDR1 MGHRA and CDR2 YSYEKL. Germline trimming cut 4 bases from V and 7 bases from J; bases unmatched to any gene: 5. This CDR3 is built from 14 residues. The CDR3 sequence: CASSPTGGRNEQFF. In DNA form, the CDR3 reads TGCGCCAGCAGCCCGACAGGGGGGAGGAATGAGCAGTTCTTC.

CDR3 in DNA: TGTGCCAGTAGCAGACAGCCCAATCAGCCCCAGCATTTT. Translating it yields CASSRQPNQPQHF. The chain joins TRBV19 to TRBJ1-5; perhaps TRBD1 as D (5 bases). The ends were cut back, 6 bases at V and 3 bases at J, with 9 bases in the middle. The germline V gene has CDR1 LNHDA and CDR2 SQIVND (reference sequence). The CDR3 loop spans 13 amino acids.

A few counts support this clone. J is TRBJ2-1 and V is TRBV10-3; 10 nucleotides line up with TRBD1. The junction had 4 bases not matched to a gene; V was cut back by 6 bases and J by 5 bases. The V gene's germline CDR1 is ENHRY and CDR2 SYGVKD. This CDR3 is built from 14 residues. The CDR3 spells CAIRRGTGDNEQFF. CDR3 nucleotide sequence: TGTGCCATCAGAAGAGGGACAGGGGACAATGAGCAGTTCTTC.

This clone was observed a single time. The junction departs from the called germline gene at one end, perhaps through a read error. V is TRBV10-3 and J is TRBJ2-3, with TRBD1 matching over 7 bases. The CDR3 spans 14 residues. Germline values: CDR1 ENHRY, CDR2 SYGVKD. The CDR3 region is CAVSAFGQADTQYF. CDR3 coding DNA: TGTGCCGTCAGTGCGTTTGGACAGGCGGATACGCAGTATTTT.

The J gene is TRBJ2-5, the V gene TRBV7-9; TRBD2 aligns across 8 bases. V shed 2 bases, J shed 2 bases, and the junction held 13 bases outside the gene matches. The length of the CDR3 is 18 residues. The germline gives CDR1 SEHNR, CDR2 FQNEAQ (reference sequence). Here the CDR3 reads CASSLKPNGGARQETQYF. CDR3 nucleotide sequence: TGTGCCAGCAGCTTAAAACCCAACGGGGGGGCTCGGCAAGAGACCCAGTACTTC.

This chain uses TRBV5-1 with TRBJ2-1; 12 nucleotides align to TRBD2. V was clipped by 7 bases and J by 4 bases; unmatched bases: 27. Germline values: CDR1 SGHRS, CDR2 YFSETQ. The CDR3 spans 22 residues. The CDR3 loop is CASGTGTGKLAGGRLRYNEQFF. CDR3 bases: TGCGCCAGCGGCACCGGGACAGGGAAACTAGCGGGAGGCAGATTGCGATACAATGAGCAGTTCTTC.

The genes are TRBV10-1 and TRBJ2-2; tentative D call: TRBD2 (5 bases). The CDR3 spans 14 residues. Trimming left V 6 bases short and J 3 bases short, with 11 bases between. Germline CDR1 and CDR2: WNHNN and SYGVQD (reference sequence). CDR3 nucleotide sequence: TGCGCCAGCAGCCCCGGGGTCGACACCGGGGAGCTGTTTTTT. This codes for CASSPGVDTGELFF.

J is TRBJ2-1 and V is TRBV7-2, with D tentatively TRBD2 (6 bases). Trimming took 2 bases from V and 3 from J, leaving 14 bases between them. The CDR3 is made up of 16 amino acids. Germline assignment: CDR1 SGHTA and CDR2 FQGNSA. The chain's CDR3 is CASSLIARGSYNEQFF. CDR3 DNA sequence: TGTGCCAGCAGCTTAATCGCCCGGGGGAGCTACAATGAGCAGTTCTTC.

The rearrangement uses TRBV7-2 and TRBJ2-1; D possibly corresponds to TRBD2 (6 bases). CDR1 is SGHTA, CDR2 FQGNSA, per germline. The V end lost 0 bases, the J end lost 13 bases, and 10 bases lay between the germline ends. The CDR3 is 12 amino acids. CDR3 DNA: TGTGCCAGCAGCTTAGCGCGAGGACTACAGTTCTTC. Its translation is CASSLARGLQFF.

The V and J genes are TRBV5-1 and TRBJ2-7, with a weak D call TRBD2 (5 bases). This CDR3 contains 16 residues. Germline V lookup: CDR1 SGHRS, CDR2 YFSETQ. Trimming pared 1 base from V and 6 bases from J, leaving 20 bases between. The CDR3 region is CASSLSGPLGGFEQYF. The CDR3 DNA is TGCGCCAGCAGCTTGAGCGGACCCCTTGGAGGATTCGAGCAGTACTTC.

V gene TRBV4-2 combines with J gene TRBJ1-4; 7 bases align to TRBD1. V shed 3 bases and J 15 bases; nucleotides not matched to a gene: 10. The germline CDR1 and CDR2 sequences are LGHNA and YNFKEQ. The CDR3 runs to 13 residues. CDR3 nucleotide sequence: TGTGCCAGCAGCCAGGGACGGGACAGCCCCTTGTTTTTT. Amino acids: CASSQGRDSPLFF.

Comments on this clone: The same CDR3 can be traced to other DNA sequences in this sample. V usage is TRBV12-5 and J usage is TRBJ2-5; 11 bases are a match to TRBD1. Germline V lookup: CDR1 LGHNT, CDR2 FRNRAP. V shed 4 bases and J 2 bases; nucleotides not matched to a gene: 9. This CDR3 spans 17 amino acids. This CDR3 is CASGSTGGQGVQETQYF. The CDR3 DNA reads TGTGCTAGTGGTTCCACAGGGGGACAGGGGGTTCAAGAGACCCAGTACTTC.

A remark on this clone: The same CDR3 arises from other DNA sequences in this sample as well. The chain recombines TRBV7-2 with TRBJ2-7; perhaps TRBD1 as D (7 bases). The CDR3 spans 14 residues. Trimming stripped 4 bases from V and 0 bases from J, with 10 bases between. Per the germline V gene, CDR1 is SGHTA and CDR2 is FQGNSA. In DNA form, the CDR3 reads TGTGCCAGCAGCTCAGGGGGGAGCTCCTACGAGCAGTACTTC. Amino acid sequence: CASSSGGSSYEQYF.

J is TRBJ2-7 and V is TRBV5-1; the D is unclear. The CDR3 loop spans 12 amino acids. Trimming took off 4 bases at V and 3 bases at J, with 8 bases between the two ends. In germline, CDR1 is SGHRS, CDR2 YFSETQ. CDR3 in amino acids: CASSTYGYEQYF. The CDR3 nucleotides are TGCGCCAGCAGCACCTACGGCTACGAGCAGTACTTC.

The chain has TRBV5-1 and TRBJ2-7; weak D call: TRBD2 (6 bases). CDR3 length: 14 residues. The V and J ends lost 6 bases and 1 base respectively, with 14 bases between them. Germline V gene sequence: CDR1 SGHRS, CDR2 YFSETQ. Here the CDR3 DNA reads TGCGCCAGCACCGGGGGTGTCCCTTCCTACGAGCAGTACTTC. Translated, it gives CASTGGVPSYEQYF.

This chain joins TRBV7-9 and TRBJ2-7; D is perhaps TRBD1 (5 bases). Germline V lookup: CDR1 SEHNR, CDR2 FQNEAQ (reference sequence). This CDR3 is built from 14 residues. The V end lost 2 bases, the J end lost 1 base, and 9 bases lay between the germline ends. The CDR3 DNA follows: TGTGCCAGCAGCTTACAGGCAGGGTCCTACGAGCAGTACTTC. It yields the protein CASSLQAGSYEQYF.

The chain carries TRBV29-1 and TRBJ1-3; 7 bases align to TRBD1. The CDR3 sequence is 13 residues long. V lost 2 bases and J lost 3; bases outside the gene matches: 1. Germline V gene lookup returns CDR1 SQVTM and CDR2 ANQGSEA. The CDR3 DNA sequence: TGCAGCGTTGAACGGGACAGTGGAAACACCATATATTTT. Amino acids: CSVERDSGNTIYF.

This clone was observed a handful of times. The chain couples TRBV6-5 to TRBJ1-6; D gene unclear. CDR3 size: 14 residues. Germline V gene data show CDR1 as MNHEY and CDR2 as SVGAGI. Trimming stripped 6 bases from V and 7 bases from J, with 13 bases between. The DNA of the CDR3 is TGTGCCAGCAGGAGAGGGCCATCGAATTCACCCCTCCACTTT. Translating gives CASRRGPSNSPLHF.

The chain joins TRBV9 to TRBJ1-2; maybe TRBD1 (6 bases). In germline, CDR1 is SGDLS, CDR2 YYNGEE. The CDR3 length is 14 residues. V lost 3 bases and J lost 4, with 13 bases in between. CDR3 nucleotide sequence: TGTGCCAGCAGCGGGCCGGGGGGCGGCTATGGCTACACCTTC. It codes for CASSGPGGGYGYTF.

This clone was counted a few times. The chain links TRBV7-9 to TRBJ2-2; 14 bases are a match to TRBD2. CDR3 length: 17 amino acids. The germline V gene encodes CDR1 SEHNR and CDR2 FQNEAQ (reference sequence). Trimming took 5 bases from V and 2 from J; bases not matched to a gene: 4. CDR3 loop: CASSQGLAGVNTGELFF. CDR3 nucleotides: TGTGCCAGCAGCCAGGGACTAGCGGGGGTAAACACCGGGGAGCTGTTTTTT.

CDR3 residues: CAWSLWPSSYEQYF. The DNA for the CDR3 is TGTGCCTGGAGTCTCTGGCCCAGCTCCTACGAGCAGTACTTC. This sequence joins TRBV30 and TRBJ2-7, with D unclear. Looked up from germline, CDR1 is GTSNPN and CDR2 is SVGIG (reference sequence). V was clipped by 2 bases and J by 0 bases, with 11 bases between them. CDR3 length: 14 amino acids.

The sample holds a few counts of this clone. J is TRBJ2-1 and V is TRBV6-5, with D perhaps matching TRBD1 (5 bases). V was pared by 0 bases and J by 10 bases, with 10 bases between. The CDR3 is 13 residues long. Germline lookup yields CDR1 MNHEY and CDR2 SVGAGI. DNA for the CDR3: TGTGCCAGCAGTTACTCGGGGCCCATAGAGCAGTTCTTC. It is translated as CASSYSGPIEQFF.